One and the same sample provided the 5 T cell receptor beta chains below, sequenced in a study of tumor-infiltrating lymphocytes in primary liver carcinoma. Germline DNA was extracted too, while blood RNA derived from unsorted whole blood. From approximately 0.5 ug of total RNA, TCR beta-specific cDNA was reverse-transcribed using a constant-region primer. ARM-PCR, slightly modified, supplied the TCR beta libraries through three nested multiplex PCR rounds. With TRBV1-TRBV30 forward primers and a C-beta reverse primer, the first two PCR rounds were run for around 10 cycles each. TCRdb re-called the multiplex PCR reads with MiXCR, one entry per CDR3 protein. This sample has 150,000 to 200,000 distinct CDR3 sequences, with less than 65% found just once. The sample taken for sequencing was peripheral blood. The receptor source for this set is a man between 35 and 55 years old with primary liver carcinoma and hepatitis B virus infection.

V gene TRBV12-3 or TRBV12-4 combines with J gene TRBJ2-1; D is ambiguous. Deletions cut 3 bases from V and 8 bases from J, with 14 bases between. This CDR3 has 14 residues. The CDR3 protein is CASSFAEGPHEQFF. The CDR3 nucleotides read TGTGCCAGCAGTTTCGCGGAAGGGCCGCATGAGCAGTTCTTC.

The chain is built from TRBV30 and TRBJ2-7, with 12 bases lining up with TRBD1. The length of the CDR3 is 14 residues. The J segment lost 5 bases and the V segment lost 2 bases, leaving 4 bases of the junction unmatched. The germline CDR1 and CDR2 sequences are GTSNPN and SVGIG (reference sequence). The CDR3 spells CAWSPGQGAHEQYF. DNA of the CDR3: TGTGCCTGGAGTCCGGGACAGGGGGCTCACGAGCAGTACTTC.

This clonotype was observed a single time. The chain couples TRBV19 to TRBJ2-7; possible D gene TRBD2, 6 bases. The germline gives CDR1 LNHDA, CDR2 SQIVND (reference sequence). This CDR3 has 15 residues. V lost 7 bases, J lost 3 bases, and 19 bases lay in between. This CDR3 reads CASNHASDLHYEQYF. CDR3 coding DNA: TGTGCCAGTAACCACGCTAGCGACTTACACTACGAGCAGTACTTC.

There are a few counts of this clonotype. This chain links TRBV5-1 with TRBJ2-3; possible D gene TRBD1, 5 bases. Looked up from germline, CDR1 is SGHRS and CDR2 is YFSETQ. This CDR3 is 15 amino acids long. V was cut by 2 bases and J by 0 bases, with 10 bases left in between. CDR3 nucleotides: TGCGCCAGCAGCTTCAGGGCTCCTAGCACAGATACGCAGTATTTT. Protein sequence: CASSFRAPSTDTQYF.

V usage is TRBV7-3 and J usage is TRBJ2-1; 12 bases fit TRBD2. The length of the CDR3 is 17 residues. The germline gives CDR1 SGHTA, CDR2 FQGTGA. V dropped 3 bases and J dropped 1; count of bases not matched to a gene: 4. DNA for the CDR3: TGTGCCAGCAGCTTCCGACTAGCGGGAGCTTCCTACAATGAGCAGTTCTTC. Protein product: CASSFRLAGASYNEQFF.